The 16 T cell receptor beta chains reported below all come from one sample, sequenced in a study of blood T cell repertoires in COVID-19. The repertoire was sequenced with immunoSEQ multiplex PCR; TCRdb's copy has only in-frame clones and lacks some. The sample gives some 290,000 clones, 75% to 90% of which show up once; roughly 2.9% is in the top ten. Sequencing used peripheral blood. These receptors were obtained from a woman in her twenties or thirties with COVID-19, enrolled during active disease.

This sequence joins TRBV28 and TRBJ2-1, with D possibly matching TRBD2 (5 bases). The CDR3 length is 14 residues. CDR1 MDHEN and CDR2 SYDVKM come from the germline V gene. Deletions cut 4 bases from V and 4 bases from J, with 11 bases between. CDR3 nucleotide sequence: TGTGCCAGCAGTTCACGAAAGCGGTACAATGAGCAGTTCTTC. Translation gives CASSSRKRYNEQFF.

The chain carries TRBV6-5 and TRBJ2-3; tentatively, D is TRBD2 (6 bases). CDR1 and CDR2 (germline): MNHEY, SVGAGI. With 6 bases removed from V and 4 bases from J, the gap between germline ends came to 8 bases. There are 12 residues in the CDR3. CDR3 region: CASSERADTQYF. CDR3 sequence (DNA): TGTGCCAGCAGCGAGCGGGCAGATACGCAGTATTTT.

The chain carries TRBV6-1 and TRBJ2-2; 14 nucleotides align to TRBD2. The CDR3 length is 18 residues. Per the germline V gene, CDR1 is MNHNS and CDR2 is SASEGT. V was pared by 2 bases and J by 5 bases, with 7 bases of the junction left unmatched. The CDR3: CASSEYRLAGGKTGELFF. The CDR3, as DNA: TGTGCCAGCAGTGAATATAGACTAGCGGGAGGGAAGACCGGGGAGCTGTTTTTT.

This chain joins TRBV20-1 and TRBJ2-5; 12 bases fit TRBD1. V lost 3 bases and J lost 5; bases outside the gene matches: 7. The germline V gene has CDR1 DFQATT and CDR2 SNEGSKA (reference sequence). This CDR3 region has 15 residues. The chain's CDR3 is CSASPGTGGRETQYF. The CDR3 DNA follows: TGCAGTGCTAGTCCCGGGACAGGGGGCCGGGAGACCCAGTACTTC.

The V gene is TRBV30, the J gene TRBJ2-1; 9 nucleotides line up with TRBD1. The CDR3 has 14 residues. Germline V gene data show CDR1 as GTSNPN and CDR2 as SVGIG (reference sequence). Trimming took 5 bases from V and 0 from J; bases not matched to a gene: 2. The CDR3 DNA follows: TGTGCCTGGGGGGGACAGGGCTCCTACAATGAGCAGTTCTTC. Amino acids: CAWGGQGSYNEQFF.

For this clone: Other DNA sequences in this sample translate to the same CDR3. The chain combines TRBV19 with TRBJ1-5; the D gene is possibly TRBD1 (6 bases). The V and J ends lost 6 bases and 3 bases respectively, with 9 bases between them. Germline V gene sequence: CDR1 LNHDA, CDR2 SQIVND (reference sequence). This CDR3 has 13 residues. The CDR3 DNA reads TGTGCCAGTAGCAGGACAGTCAATCAGCCCCAGCATTTT. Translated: CASSRTVNQPQHF. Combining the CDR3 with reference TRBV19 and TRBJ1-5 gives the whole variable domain DGGITQSPKYLFRKEGQNVTLSCEQNLNHDAMYWYRQDPGQGLRLIYYSQIVNDFQKGDIAEGYSVSREKKESFPLTVTSAQKNPTAFYLCASSRTVNQPQHFGDGTRLSIL.

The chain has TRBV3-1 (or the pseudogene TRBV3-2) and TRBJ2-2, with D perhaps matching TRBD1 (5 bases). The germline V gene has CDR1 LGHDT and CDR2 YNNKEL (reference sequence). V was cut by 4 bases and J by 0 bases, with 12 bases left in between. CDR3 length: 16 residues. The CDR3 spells CASSPGLSANTGELFF. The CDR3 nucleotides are TGTGCCAGCAGCCCAGGGCTTTCGGCGAACACCGGGGAGCTGTTTTTT.

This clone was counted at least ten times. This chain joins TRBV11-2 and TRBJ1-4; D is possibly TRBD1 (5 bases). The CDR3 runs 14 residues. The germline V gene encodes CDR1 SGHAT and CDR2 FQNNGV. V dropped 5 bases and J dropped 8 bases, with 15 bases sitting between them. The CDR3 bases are TGTGCCAGCAGCGGGCTAAGGAGGGACGAAAAACTGTTTTTT. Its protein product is CASSGLRRDEKLFF.

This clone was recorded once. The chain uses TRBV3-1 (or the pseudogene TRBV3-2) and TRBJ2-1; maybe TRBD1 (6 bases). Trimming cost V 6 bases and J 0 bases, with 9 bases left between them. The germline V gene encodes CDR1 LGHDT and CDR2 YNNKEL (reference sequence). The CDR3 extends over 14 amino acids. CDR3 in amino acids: CASRDSRSYNEQFF. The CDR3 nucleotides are TGTGCCAGCAGGGACAGTCGCTCCTACAATGAGCAGTTCTTC.

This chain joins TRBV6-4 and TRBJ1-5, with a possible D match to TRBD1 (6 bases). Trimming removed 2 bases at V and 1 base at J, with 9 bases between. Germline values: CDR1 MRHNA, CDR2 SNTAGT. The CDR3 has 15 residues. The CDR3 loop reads CASSDRTASNQPQHF. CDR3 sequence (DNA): TGTGCCAGCAGTGACCGGACAGCGAGCAATCAGCCCCAGCATTTT.

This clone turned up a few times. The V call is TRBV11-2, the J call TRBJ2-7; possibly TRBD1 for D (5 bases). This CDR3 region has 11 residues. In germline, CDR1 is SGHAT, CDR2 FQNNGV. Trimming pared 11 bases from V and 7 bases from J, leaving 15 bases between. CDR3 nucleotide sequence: TGTGCCGCCGGTAGGGGCGGAGAGCAGTACTTC. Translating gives CAAGRGGEQYF.

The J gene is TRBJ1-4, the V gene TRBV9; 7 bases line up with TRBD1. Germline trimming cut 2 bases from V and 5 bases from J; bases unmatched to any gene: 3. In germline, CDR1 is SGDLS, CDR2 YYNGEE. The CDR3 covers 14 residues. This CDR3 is CASSVGTANEKLFF. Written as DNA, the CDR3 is TGTGCCAGCAGCGTCGGGACAGCGAATGAAAAACTGTTTTTT.

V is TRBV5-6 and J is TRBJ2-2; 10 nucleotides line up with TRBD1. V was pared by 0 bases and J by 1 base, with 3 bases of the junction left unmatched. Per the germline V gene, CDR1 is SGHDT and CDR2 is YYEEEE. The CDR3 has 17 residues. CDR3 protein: CASSLVRDRGNTGELFF. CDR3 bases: TGTGCCAGCAGCTTGGTCCGGGACAGGGGGAACACCGGGGAGCTGTTTTTT.

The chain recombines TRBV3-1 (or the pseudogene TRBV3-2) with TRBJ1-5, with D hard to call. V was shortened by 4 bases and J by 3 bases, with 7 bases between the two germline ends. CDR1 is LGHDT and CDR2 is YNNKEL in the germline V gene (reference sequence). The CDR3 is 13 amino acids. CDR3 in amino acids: CASSRGVNQPQHF. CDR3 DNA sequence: TGTGCCAGCAGCCGGGGAGTCAATCAGCCCCAGCATTTT.

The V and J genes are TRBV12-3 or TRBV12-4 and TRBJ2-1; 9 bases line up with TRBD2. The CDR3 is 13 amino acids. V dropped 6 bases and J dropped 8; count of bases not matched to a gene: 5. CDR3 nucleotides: TGTGCCAGCAGGGCAGCGGGAGGCGATGAGCAGTTCTTC. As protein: CASRAAGGDEQFF.

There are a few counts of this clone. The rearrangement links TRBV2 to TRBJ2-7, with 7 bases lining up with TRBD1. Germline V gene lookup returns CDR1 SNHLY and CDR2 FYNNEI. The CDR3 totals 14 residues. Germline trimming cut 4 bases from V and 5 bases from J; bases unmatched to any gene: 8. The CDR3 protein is CASSVKGARDEQYF. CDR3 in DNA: TGTGCCAGCAGTGTAAAGGGGGCGAGGGACGAGCAGTACTTC.